The sequence of this TCR beta chain was determined in a study of blood T cell repertoires in COVID-19. Study at large: From the United States, Italy and Spain came samples of acute and convalescent COVID-19.

This table comes from immunoSEQ multiplex PCR, and its TCRdb copy is limited to in-frame clones, with some not included. The top ten hold around 1.1% of the sample, which has over 150,000 clones, about 88% seen once. Sequenced: peripheral blood. The clonotype originates from a man aged 25-45 years with acute or convalescent COVID-19.

CDR3 loop: CASKGQTNTEAFF. CDR3 DNA sequence: TGTGCCAGCAAGGGACAGACGAACACTGAAGCTTTCTTT. V and J are TRBV28 and TRBJ1-1; 7 nucleotides agree with TRBD1. This CDR3 has 13 residues. Germline-derived CDR1 and CDR2 are MDHEN and SYDVKM. V lost 7 bases to trimming and J lost 1 base; unmatched junction nucleotides: 3.